Sequencing of this TCR beta chain was carried out in a study of T cells in women clearing cervical HPV infection. The study, taken as a whole, reports: Each sample's T-cell count was unknown, possibly confounding richness.

Produced via immunoSEQ multiplex PCR; TCRdb's table is partial and in-frame only. This listing includes about 41,000 clones. Trimming removed 6 bases at V and 1 base at J, with 15 bases between. The CDR3 loop spans 14 amino acids. The germline CDR1 and CDR2 sequences are DFQATT and SNEGSKA (reference sequence). For this clone: Its target is unknown. With the read ending 3 residues before the CDR3 end, the germline J gene is used to fill in that end.

Sequencing input: blood buffy coat. The genes are TRBV20-1 and TRBJ2-5; D unresolved. The source of this sequence is a woman aged 18-70 years with a cervical HPV16 infection that either progressed to CIN3+ or cleared (not recorded which). The CDR3 loop is CSASKAGSQETQYF. CDR3 bases read: TGCAGTGCGTCAAAGGCCGGGTCCCAAGAGACC.